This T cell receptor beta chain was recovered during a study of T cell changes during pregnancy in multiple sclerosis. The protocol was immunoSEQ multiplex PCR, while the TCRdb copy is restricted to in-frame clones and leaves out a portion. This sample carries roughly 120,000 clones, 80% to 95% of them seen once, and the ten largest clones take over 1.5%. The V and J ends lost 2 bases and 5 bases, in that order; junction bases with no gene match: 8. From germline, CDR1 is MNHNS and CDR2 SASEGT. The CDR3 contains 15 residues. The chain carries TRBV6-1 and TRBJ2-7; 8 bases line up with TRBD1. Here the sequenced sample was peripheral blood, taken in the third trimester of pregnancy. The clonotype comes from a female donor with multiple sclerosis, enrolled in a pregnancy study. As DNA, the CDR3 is TGTGCCAGCAGTGAATTCCAGGGGGCGGGCGACGAGCAGTACTTC. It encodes CASSEFQGAGDEQYF.